Listed here are 14 T cell receptor beta chains from one sample, sequenced in a study of blood T cells in healthy people across ages. A second PCR, run for roughly 7 to 11 cycles, used a sample-barcoded 5' primer plus a J-beta primer mix. TCRdb re-called the 5' RACE reads with MiXCR, one entry per CDR3 protein. Of fewer than 700,000 distinct CDR3 sequences in the sample, around half were seen once. The sample consisted of blood. The receptor set was obtained from a man older than 75 in good health.

This clonotype was counted at least ten times. V usage is TRBV5-8 and J usage is TRBJ2-3, with a tentative D call TRBD2 (5 bases). The V gene's germline CDR1 is SGHTS and CDR2 YDEGEE. This CDR3 has 16 residues. V lost 4 bases, J lost 13 bases, and 28 bases lay in between. This CDR3 is CASSALVLGADMLEYF. The CDR3 DNA follows: TGTGCCAGCAGCGCCCTCGTGCTGGGAGCCGACATGTTGGAGTATTTT.

In its sample, this clonotype was seen a few times. The chain carries TRBV30 and TRBJ1-5; 8 bases match TRBD1. Germline V gives CDR1 GTSNPN, CDR2 SVGIG (reference sequence). The V and J ends lost 3 bases and 2 bases, in that order; junction bases with no gene match: 6. The CDR3 covers 15 residues. This CDR3 is CAWRSGQGGNQPQHF. The CDR3 DNA reads as TGTGCCTGGAGATCAGGACAGGGTGGCAATCAGCCCCAGCATTTT. Looking up the rest from reference TRBV30 and TRBJ1-5 gives the full variable domain: SQTIHQWPATLVQPVGSPLSLECTVEGTSNPNLYWYRQAAGRGLQLLFYSVGIGQISSEVPQNLSASRPQDRQFILSSKKLLLSDSGFYLCAWRSGQGGNQPQHFGDGTRLSIL.

The chain carries TRBV29-1 and TRBJ2-1; TRBD2 aligns across 7 bases. Looked up from germline, CDR1 is SQVTM and CDR2 is ANQGSEA. The CDR3 is 11 amino acids. V lost 6 bases and J lost 8; bases outside the gene matches: 4. The CDR3: CSVGRSDEQFF. As DNA, the CDR3 is TGCAGCGTCGGGAGGAGCGATGAGCAGTTCTTC.

The rearrangement links TRBV5-1 to TRBJ2-1, with a tentative D call TRBD2 (6 bases). Gene TRBJ2-7 matches the end of the DNA better, so the J call may be wrong. Germline CDR1 SGHRS, CDR2 YFSETQ. The CDR3 covers 15 residues. CDR3 bases: TGCGCCAGCAGCTTGGGCGGGATCTCCTACAATGAGCAGTACTTC. It yields the protein CASSLGGISYNEQYF.

This sequence joins TRBV7-2 and TRBJ2-7, with 9 bases fitting TRBD1. V was pared by 0 bases and J by 5 bases, with 8 bases of the junction left unmatched. Germline CDR1 is SGHTA and CDR2 is FQGNSA. The CDR3 extends over 16 amino acids. Here the CDR3 DNA reads TGTGCCAGCAGCTTAGCGACCGGGACAGGGTCCCACGAGCAGTACTTC. Translation: CASSLATGTGSHEQYF.

The chain recombines TRBV6-2 or TRBV6-3 with TRBJ2-1; 8 bases are a match to TRBD2. J gave up 2 bases and V 0 bases, and 6 bases lay outside the gene matches. Germline-derived CDR1 and CDR2 are MNHEY and SVGEGT. This CDR3 region has 17 residues. The CDR3 sequence: CASSYSNGGRPYNEQFF. CDR3 bases: TGTGCCAGCAGTTACTCGAATGGCGGGAGGCCCTACAATGAGCAGTTCTTC.

This sequence joins TRBV25-1 and TRBJ2-5, with D perhaps matching TRBD1 or TRBD2 (5 bases each). Trimming stripped 3 bases from V and 2 bases from J, with 10 bases between. The CDR3 has 14 amino acids. Germline CDR1 and CDR2: MGHDK and SYGVNS. CDR3 DNA sequence: TGTGCCAGCAGTGAGAGGGGATTTCAAGAGACCCAGTACTTC. This translates into CASSERGFQETQYF.

This chain uses TRBV7-2 with TRBJ2-1; D is uncertain. The CDR3 length is 14 residues. The V and J ends lost 5 bases and 4 bases respectively, with 12 bases between them. Germline V gene sequence: CDR1 SGHTA, CDR2 FQGNSA. The CDR3 spells CASSVEGTYNEQFF. For the CDR3, the DNA is TGTGCCAGCAGCGTAGAAGGAACTTACAATGAGCAGTTCTTC.

The chain has TRBV6-1 and TRBJ2-4; possibly TRBD2 for D (6 bases). The closer fit of TRBJ2-5 to the DNA end suggests the J call may be wrong. Looked up from germline, CDR1 is MNHNS and CDR2 is SASEGT. The CDR3 totals 20 residues. The CDR3 region has the DNA TGTGCCAGCAGTGAACTGGACACCCGCGGGGCCCCAACCCCCCAAGAGACCCAGTACTTC. Its protein is CASSELDTRGAPTPQETQYF.

The rearrangement uses TRBV18 and TRBJ2-7; TRBD1 matches at 7 bases. Trimming took 3 bases from V and 1 from J; bases not matched to a gene: 3. CDR1 is KGHSH and CDR2 is LQKENI in the germline V gene. There are 14 residues in the CDR3. CDR3 DNA sequence: TGTGCCAGCTCACCCATGACAGGGTCCTACGAGCAGTACTTC. This sequence encodes CASSPMTGSYEQYF.

The chain combines TRBV12-3 or TRBV12-4 with TRBJ2-7, with 11 positions matching TRBD2. The CDR3 has 14 amino acids. Unmatched junction bases numbered 5, after V lost 6 bases and J lost 4 bases. The DNA of the CDR3 is TGTGCCAGCAGCCCGGCTAGCGGGAGGTACGAGCAGTACTTC. The encoded protein is CASSPASGRYEQYF.

The chain uses TRBV18 and TRBJ2-7; weak D call: TRBD1 (5 bases). CDR1 KGHSH and CDR2 LQKENI come from the germline V gene. V was pared by 2 bases and J by 4 bases, with 9 bases between. The CDR3 has 13 amino acids. The CDR3 nucleotides read TGTGCCAGCTCACCAAACAGGCTTTACGAGCAGTACTTC. This encodes CASSPNRLYEQYF.

The V gene is TRBV6-2 or TRBV6-3, the J gene TRBJ2-4; D may be TRBD1 (6 bases). CDR1 MNHEY and CDR2 SVGEGT come from the germline V gene. The V end lost 0 bases, the J end lost 6 bases, and 15 bases lay between the germline ends. This CDR3 comprises 16 residues. The CDR3 DNA is TGTGCCAGCAGTTACTCGTGGGGGACAATTGGAAACATTCAGTACTTC. Translation gives CASSYSWGTIGNIQYF.

The genes are TRBV7-2 and TRBJ2-5; 15 nucleotides agree with TRBD2. The DNA end favors TRBJ2-7, so the J call may be wrong. Germline lookup yields CDR1 SGHTA and CDR2 FQGNSA. CDR3 size: 16 residues. Written as DNA, the CDR3 is TGTGCCAGCAGCTTGGGACTAGCGGGAGGTTTGTACGAGCAGTACTTC. Translated, it gives CASSLGLAGGLYEQYF.